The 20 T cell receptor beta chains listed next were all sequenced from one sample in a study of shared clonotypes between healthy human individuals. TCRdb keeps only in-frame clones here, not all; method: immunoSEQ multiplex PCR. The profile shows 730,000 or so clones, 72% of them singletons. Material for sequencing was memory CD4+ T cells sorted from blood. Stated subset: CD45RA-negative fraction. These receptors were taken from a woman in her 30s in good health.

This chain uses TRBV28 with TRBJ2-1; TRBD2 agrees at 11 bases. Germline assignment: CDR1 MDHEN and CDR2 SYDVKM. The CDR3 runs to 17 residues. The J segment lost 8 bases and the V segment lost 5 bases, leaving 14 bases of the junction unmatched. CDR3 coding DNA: TGTGCCAGCAGTCGACGACCGACTAGCGGGATTAGCGATGAGCAGTTCTTC. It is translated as CASSRRPTSGISDEQFF.

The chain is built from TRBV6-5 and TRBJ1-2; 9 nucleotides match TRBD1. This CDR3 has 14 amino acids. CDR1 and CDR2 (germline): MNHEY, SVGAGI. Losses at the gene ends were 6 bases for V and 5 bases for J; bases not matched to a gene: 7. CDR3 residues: CASRNDRGVYGYTF. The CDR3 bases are TGTGCCAGCAGAAACGACAGGGGGGTATATGGCTACACCTTC.

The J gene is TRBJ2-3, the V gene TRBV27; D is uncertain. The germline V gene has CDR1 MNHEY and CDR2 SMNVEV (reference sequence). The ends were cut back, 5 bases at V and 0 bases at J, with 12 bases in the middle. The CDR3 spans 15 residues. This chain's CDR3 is CASSLRSFSTDTQYF. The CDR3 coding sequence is TGTGCCAGCAGTCTACGGTCTTTTAGCACAGATACGCAGTATTTT.

This chain's CDR3 is CASSFRWEAAYEQYF. The CDR3 DNA sequence: TGTGCCAGCAGCTTTAGGTGGGAGGCGGCCTACGAGCAGTACTTC. The V call is TRBV5-6, the J call TRBJ2-7, with a weak D call TRBD2 (6 bases). Trimming cost V 2 bases and J 2 bases, with 14 bases left between them. The CDR3 length is 15 residues. Germline CDR1 and CDR2: SGHDT and YYEEEE.

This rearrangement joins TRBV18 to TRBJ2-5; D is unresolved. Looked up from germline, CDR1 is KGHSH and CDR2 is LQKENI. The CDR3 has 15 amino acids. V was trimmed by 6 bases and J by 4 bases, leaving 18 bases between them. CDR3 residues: CASSPNVLGGETQYF. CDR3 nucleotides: TGTGCCAGCTCCCCGAACGTTTTGGGCGGAGAGACCCAGTACTTC. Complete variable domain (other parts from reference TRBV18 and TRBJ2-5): NAGVMQNPRHLVRRRGQEARLRCSPMKGHSHVYWYRQLPEEGLKFMVYLQKENIIDESGMPKERFSAEFPKEGPSILRIQQVVRGDSAAYFCASSPNVLGGETQYFGPGTRLLVL.

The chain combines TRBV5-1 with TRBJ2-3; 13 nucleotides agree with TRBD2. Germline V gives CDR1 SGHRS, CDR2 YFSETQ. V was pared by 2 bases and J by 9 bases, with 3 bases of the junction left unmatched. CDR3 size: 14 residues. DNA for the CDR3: TGCGCCAGCAGCTTAGGACTAGCGGGAGAAACGCAGTATTTT. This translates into CASSLGLAGETQYF.

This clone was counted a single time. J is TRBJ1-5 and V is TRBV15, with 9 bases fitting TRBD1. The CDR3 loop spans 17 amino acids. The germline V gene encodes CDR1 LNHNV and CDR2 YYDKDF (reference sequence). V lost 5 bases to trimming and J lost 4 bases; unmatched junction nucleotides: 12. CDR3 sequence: CATSRAGQGRGNQPQHF. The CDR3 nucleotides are TGTGCCACCAGCCGAGCGGGACAGGGAAGAGGGAATCAGCCCCAGCATTTT.

The CDR3 DNA reads TGCGCCAGCAGTGAGGAGGGGCCCTCAGAGACCCAGTACTTC. It specifies CASSEEGPSETQYF. The chain carries TRBV10-1 and TRBJ2-5; D tentatively fits TRBD1 or TRBD2 (5 bases each). Germline assignment: CDR1 WNHNN and CDR2 SYGVQD (reference sequence). The CDR3 consists of 14 residues. V gave up 2 bases and J gave up 4 bases, with 11 bases separating them.

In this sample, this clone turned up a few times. CDR3 protein: CASSDLAGGLTYEQYF. CDR3 DNA: TGTGCCAGCAGTGACTTAGCGGGAGGGTTAACTTACGAGCAGTACTTC. V gene TRBV6-6 combines with J gene TRBJ2-7; 11 positions agree with TRBD2. The length of the CDR3 is 16 residues. Germline V gene lookup returns CDR1 MNHNY and CDR2 SVGAGI (reference sequence). V lost 5 bases to trimming and J lost 4 bases; unmatched junction nucleotides: 10.

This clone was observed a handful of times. CDR3 protein: CASTPAGARNQPQHF. CDR3 nucleotides: TGTGCCAGCACCCCAGCCGGGGCTCGCAATCAGCCCCAGCATTTT. The V gene is TRBV28, the J gene TRBJ1-5, with a weak D call TRBD1 (5 bases). CDR1 is MDHEN and CDR2 is SYDVKM in the germline V gene. Trimming removed 7 bases at V and 2 bases at J, with 15 bases between. The CDR3 extends over 15 amino acids.

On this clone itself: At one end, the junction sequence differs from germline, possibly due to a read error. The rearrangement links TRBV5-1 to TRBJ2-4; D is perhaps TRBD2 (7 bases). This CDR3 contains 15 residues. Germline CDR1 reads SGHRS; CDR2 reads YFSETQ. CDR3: CASSFRGASKNIQYF. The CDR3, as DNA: TGTGCCAGCAGCTTTCGGGGGGCAAGCAAAAACATTCAGTACTTC.

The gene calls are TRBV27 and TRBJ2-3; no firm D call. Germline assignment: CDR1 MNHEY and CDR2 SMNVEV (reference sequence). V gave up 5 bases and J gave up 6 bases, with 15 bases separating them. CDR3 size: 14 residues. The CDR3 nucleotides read TGTGCCAGCAGTAACATCCCCTCGCGGGATACGCAGTATTTT. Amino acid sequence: CASSNIPSRDTQYF.

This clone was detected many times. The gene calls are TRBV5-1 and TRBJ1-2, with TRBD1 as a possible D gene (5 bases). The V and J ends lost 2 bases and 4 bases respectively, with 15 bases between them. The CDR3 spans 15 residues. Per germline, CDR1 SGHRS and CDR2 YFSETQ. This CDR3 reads CASSFFTGDFYGYTF. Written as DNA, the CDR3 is TGCGCCAGCAGCTTTTTTACGGGGGATTTCTATGGCTACACCTTC.

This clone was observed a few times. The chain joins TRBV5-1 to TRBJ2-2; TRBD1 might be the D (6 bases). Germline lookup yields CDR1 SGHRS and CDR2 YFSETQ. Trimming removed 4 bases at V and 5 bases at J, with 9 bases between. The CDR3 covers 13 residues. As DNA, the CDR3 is TGCGCCAGCAGCGTACAGGGTACCGGGGAGCTGTTTTTT. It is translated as CASSVQGTGELFF.

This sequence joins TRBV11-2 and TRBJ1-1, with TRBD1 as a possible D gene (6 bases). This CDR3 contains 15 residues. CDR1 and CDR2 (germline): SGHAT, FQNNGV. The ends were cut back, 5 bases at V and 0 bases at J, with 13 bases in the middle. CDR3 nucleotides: TGTGCCAGCAGCAGATACCGGGACATGAACACTGAAGCTTTCTTT. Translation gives CASSRYRDMNTEAFF.

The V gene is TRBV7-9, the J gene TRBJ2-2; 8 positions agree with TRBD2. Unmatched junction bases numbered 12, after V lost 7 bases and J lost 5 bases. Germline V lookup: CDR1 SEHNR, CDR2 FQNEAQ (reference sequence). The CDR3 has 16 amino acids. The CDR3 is CASTELRGVYTGELFF. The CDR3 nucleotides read TGTGCCAGCACCGAGCTGCGGGGGGTATATACCGGGGAGCTGTTTTTT.

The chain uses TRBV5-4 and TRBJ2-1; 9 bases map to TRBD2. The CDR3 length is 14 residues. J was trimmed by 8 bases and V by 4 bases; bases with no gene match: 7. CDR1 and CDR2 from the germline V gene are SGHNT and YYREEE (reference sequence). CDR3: CASSEAGGPYEQFF. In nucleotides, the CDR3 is TGTGCCAGCAGCGAAGCGGGAGGTCCATATGAGCAGTTCTTC.

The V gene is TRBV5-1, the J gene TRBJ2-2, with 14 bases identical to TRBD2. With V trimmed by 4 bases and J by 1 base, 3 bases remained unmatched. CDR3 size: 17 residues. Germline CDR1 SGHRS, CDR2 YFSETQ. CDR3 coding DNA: TGCGCCAGCAGCGCCGGGACTAGCGGGAGGAACACCGGGGAGCTGTTTTTT. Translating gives CASSAGTSGRNTGELFF.

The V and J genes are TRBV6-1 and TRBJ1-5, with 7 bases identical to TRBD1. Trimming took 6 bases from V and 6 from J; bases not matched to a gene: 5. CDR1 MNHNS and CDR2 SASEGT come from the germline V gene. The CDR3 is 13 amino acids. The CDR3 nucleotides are TGTGCCAGCAGGCGACAGGGAAGTCAGCCCCAGCATTTT. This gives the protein CASRRQGSQPQHF.

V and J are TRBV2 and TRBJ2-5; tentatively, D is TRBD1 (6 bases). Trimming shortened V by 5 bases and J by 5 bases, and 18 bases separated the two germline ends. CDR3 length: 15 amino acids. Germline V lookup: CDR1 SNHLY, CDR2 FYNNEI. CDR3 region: CASSLSRGHRETQYF. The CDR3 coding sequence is TGTGCCAGCAGTCTGTCCAGGGGCCATCGGGAGACCCAGTACTTC. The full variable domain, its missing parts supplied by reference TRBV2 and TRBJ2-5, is EPEVTQTPSHQVTQMGQEVILRCVPISNHLYFYWYRQILGQKVEFLVSFYNNEISEKSEIFDDQFSVERPDGSNFTLKIRSTKLEDSAMYFCASSLSRGHRETQYFGPGTRLLVL.